This T cell receptor (beta chain) was profiled in a study of long-term antiretroviral therapy in people with HIV. Study results and caveats: Post-ART, diversity grew, though it stayed under transplant donor control levels. Blood specimens, gathered between about 2003 and 2018, were possibly obtained under older ART regimens.

This clone was observed a few times. Its antigen is unknown. With survey level as its setting, the immunoSEQ assay was v3.0. Sequenced by immunoSEQ multiplex PCR; TCRdb stores in-frame clones only, minus some. The table shows about 27,000 clones, with 80% to 90% occurring only once. The specimen was unsorted PBMCs, collected 3 years after starting antiretroviral therapy. This clonotype originated in a man aged 40-55 years with HIV.

CDR3 coding DNA: TGCGCCAGCAGCCAGCGGACTAGCGCCACCTACGAGCAGTACTTC. It encodes CASSQRTSATYEQYF. V gene TRBV4-3 combines with J gene TRBJ2-7; 9 bases fit TRBD2. From germline, CDR1 is LGHNA and CDR2 YSLEER. The CDR3 totals 15 residues. J lost 2 bases, V lost 3 bases, and 5 bases had no gene match.